One sample yielded the 12 T cell receptor beta chains listed below, sequenced in a study of shared clonotypes between healthy human individuals. The data were produced by immunoSEQ multiplex PCR, yet TCRdb's version contains in-frame clones alone and is incomplete. This repertoire shows approximately 1,500,000 clones, roughly 97% found once; its top ten account for approximately 1%. Sequenced sample: naive CD4+ T cells sorted from blood. Subset in this sample: CD45RA+ positively selected. The receptors stem from a man aged 25 to 45 in good health.

The rearrangement uses TRBV27 and TRBJ2-7, with D possibly being TRBD1 (6 bases). Germline CDR1 MNHEY, CDR2 SMNVEV (reference sequence). CDR3 size: 13 residues. Trimming removed 3 bases at V and 11 bases at J, with 17 bases between. CDR3 nucleotides: TGTGCCAGCAGTTTCGCCGGGGTAGCAGGGGAGTACTTC. It translates to CASSFAGVAGEYF.

The chain has TRBV2 and TRBJ2-7; 7 nucleotides agree with TRBD1. Germline values: CDR1 SNHLY, CDR2 FYNNEI. The CDR3 runs to 14 residues. J was trimmed by 2 bases and V by 4 bases; bases with no gene match: 5. As DNA, the CDR3 is TGTGCCAGCAGTGGAAGGACAGGTACCTACGAGCAGTACTTC. Amino acid sequence: CASSGRTGTYEQYF.

V and J are TRBV10-2 and TRBJ2-7; the match to TRBD2 covers 9 bases. V dropped 3 bases and J dropped 2; count of bases not matched to a gene: 8. Germline V gives CDR1 WSHSY, CDR2 SAAADI. The CDR3 covers 16 residues. This chain's CDR3 is CASSDPGLARTYEQYF. The CDR3, as DNA: TGCGCCAGCAGTGACCCAGGACTAGCGAGAACCTACGAGCAGTACTTC.

The V call is TRBV5-5, the J call TRBJ2-1, with TRBD2 matching over 9 bases. Trimming took 0 bases from V and 4 from J; bases not matched to a gene: 5. This CDR3 spans 16 amino acids. Per the germline V gene, CDR1 is SGHKS and CDR2 is YYEKEE (reference sequence). CDR3 bases: TGTGCCAGCAGCTTGGTGCCTAGCGGGATGTACAATGAGCAGTTCTTC. Translated: CASSLVPSGMYNEQFF.

V usage is TRBV7-6 and J usage is TRBJ2-5; 8 positions match TRBD2. The CDR3 has 17 amino acids. With V trimmed by 6 bases and J by 1 base, 13 bases remained unmatched. Germline V gene sequence: CDR1 SGHVS, CDR2 FNYEAQ. DNA for the CDR3: TGTGCCAGCAGAAAGGGAGGAGCGGGAGTTACCCAAGAGACCCAGTACTTC. This translates into CASRKGGAGVTQETQYF.

The V and J genes are TRBV19 and TRBJ2-7; D may be TRBD2 (5 bases). V lost 5 bases and J 8 bases, leaving 19 bases between the germline ends. Germline CDR1 LNHDA, CDR2 SQIVND (reference sequence). CDR3 length: 14 residues. CDR3 nucleotides: TGTGCCAGTAGTTCAGGTCGGACTGCCGTCCAGCAGTACTTC. It specifies CASSSGRTAVQQYF.

The rearrangement uses TRBV9 and TRBJ2-7; D is undetermined. Trimming cost V 2 bases and J 0 bases, with 9 bases left between them. The CDR3 runs 14 residues. Germline CDR1 SGDLS, CDR2 YYNGEE. The CDR3 nucleotides are TGTGCCAGCAGCGTGGCAGCGAACTCCTACGAGCAGTACTTC. This codes for CASSVAANSYEQYF.

The chain links TRBV7-2 to TRBJ2-7, with TRBD2 as a possible D gene (6 bases). CDR1 and CDR2 from the germline V gene are SGHTA and FQGNSA. This CDR3 is built from 12 residues. The V end was cut by 5 bases, the J end by 5 bases, with 10 bases between. DNA of the CDR3: TGTGCCAGCAGCATCACTAGCAACGAGCAGTACTTC. This codes for CASSITSNEQYF.

The V gene is TRBV7-3, the J gene TRBJ2-3; D call uncertain. Trimming pared 0 bases from V and 6 bases from J, leaving 4 bases between. This CDR3 contains 12 residues. CDR1 is SGHTA and CDR2 is FQGTGA in the germline V gene. The CDR3 DNA sequence: TGTGCCAGCAGCTTAACGGTGGATACGCAGTATTTT. It translates to CASSLTVDTQYF.

V gene TRBV2 combines with J gene TRBJ1-5; D is uncertain. The V end lost 2 bases, the J end lost 7 bases, and 9 bases lay between the germline ends. Germline CDR1 SNHLY, CDR2 FYNNEI. The CDR3 is made up of 13 amino acids. The CDR3 reads CASSEWPEQPQHF. Written as DNA, the CDR3 is TGTGCCAGCAGTGAATGGCCCGAGCAGCCCCAGCATTTT.

This chain links TRBV21-1 with TRBJ1-2. TRBV21-1 is deemed a pseudogene. The length of the CDR3 is 12 residues. DNA of the CDR3: TGTGCCAGCACAAAGGGAGGACCCGGCTACACCTTC. This encodes CASTKGGPGYTF.

This rearrangement joins TRBV14 to TRBJ2-1, with D perhaps TRBD2 (6 bases). The V and J ends lost 4 bases and 3 bases respectively, with 10 bases between them. The CDR3 sequence is 14 residues long. Germline CDR1 SGHDN, CDR2 FVKESK. This CDR3 is CASSPTGVYNEQFF. As DNA, the CDR3 is TGTGCCAGCAGCCCTACGGGAGTCTACAATGAGCAGTTCTTC.